The present entry profiles one TCR beta chain with its context. The data were obtained in a study of blood T cell repertoires in COVID-19. On the study more broadly: PBMCs, B-cell-depleted T cells, or T cells were the source of the cDNA or gDNA that made up the material.

As processed by the authors: By means of reference gene primer amplification, nucleated cell counts were estimated. Measured with immunoSEQ multiplex PCR; TCRdb has only the in-frame clones, and not every one. V and J calls and clone size are given by that table; D and trimming were obtained from the DNA. The sample contains about 500,000 clones, 85% to 90% of which appear only once. During active infection, Seattle patients enrolled and were then monitored through disease. V was clipped by 2 bases and J by 1 base; unmatched bases: 4. Germline values: CDR1 MNHEY, CDR2 SMNVEV (reference sequence). This CDR3 is built from 17 residues.

This receptor was obtained from a woman aged 50 to 60 with COVID-19, enrolled during active disease. Sequencing was done on a sample of peripheral blood. The chain uses TRBV27 and TRBJ2-2; TRBD2 matches at 10 bases. CDR3 in DNA: TGTGCCAGCAGTTTAGAAGCGGGGGGGCTGAACACCGGGGAGCTGTTTTTT. Translated: CASSLEAGGLNTGELFF.